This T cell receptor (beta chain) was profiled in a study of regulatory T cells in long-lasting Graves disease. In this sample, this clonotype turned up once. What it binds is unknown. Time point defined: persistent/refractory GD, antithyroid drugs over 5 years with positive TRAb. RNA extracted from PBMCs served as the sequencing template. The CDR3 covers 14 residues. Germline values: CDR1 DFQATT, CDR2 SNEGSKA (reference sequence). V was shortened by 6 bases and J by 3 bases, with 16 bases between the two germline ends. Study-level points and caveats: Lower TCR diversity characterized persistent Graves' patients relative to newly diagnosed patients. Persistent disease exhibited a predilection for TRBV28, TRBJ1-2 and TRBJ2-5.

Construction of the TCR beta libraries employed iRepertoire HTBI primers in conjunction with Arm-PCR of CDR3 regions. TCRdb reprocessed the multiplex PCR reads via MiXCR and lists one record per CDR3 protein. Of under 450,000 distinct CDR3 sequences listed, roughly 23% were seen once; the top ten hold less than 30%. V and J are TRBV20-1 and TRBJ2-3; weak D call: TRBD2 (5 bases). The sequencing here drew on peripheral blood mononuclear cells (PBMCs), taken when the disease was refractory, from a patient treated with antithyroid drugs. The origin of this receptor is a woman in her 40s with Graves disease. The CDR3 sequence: CSAEHSVGTDTQYF. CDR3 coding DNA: TGCAGTGCCGAGCATAGCGTAGGTACAGATACGCAGTATTTT.